This entry describes one T cell receptor beta chain. V lost 0 bases, J lost 4 bases, and 5 bases lay in between. Germline V lookup: CDR1 SGDLS, CDR2 YYNGEE. There are 13 residues in the CDR3. Noted time point: pre-treatment sample, taken before nivolumab and TIL therapy. The record originates from a study of TIL therapy for anti-PD-1-resistant metastatic lung cancer. The libraries were made with immunoSEQ v3. Only in-frame clones appear in the TCRdb table, and some are missing; sequencing was by immunoSEQ multiplex PCR. The table lists 30,000 to 45,000 clones, about 73% of them singletons. The chain uses TRBV9 and TRBJ1-3; the D gene is possibly TRBD1 (5 bases). The receptor comes from a person aged 25 to 85 with non-small cell lung cancer. The sequenced sample was blood, obtained at baseline. The CDR3 reads CASSVDRGNTIYF. Here the CDR3 DNA reads TGTGCCAGCAGCGTAGACAGGGGAAACACCATATATTTT.